Given below is one T cell receptor beta chain in context. The conserved phenylalanine or tryptophan is not found at the CDR3 terminus, so this likely reflects a read error. A J-beta primer mix and a sample-barcoded 5' primer were used in a second PCR of about 7 to 12 cycles. The authors tagged each cDNA molecule using a template-switch adaptor with 12 random nucleotides. TCRdb reprocessed the 5' RACE reads with MiXCR, giving one entry per CDR3 protein. The data show 1.5 million to 2 million distinct CDR3 sequences, 28% seen once. This specimen comes from a study of blood T cells in healthy people across ages. Peripheral blood from each donor was collected in a volume of 8.5 to 10 milliliters. The CDR3 is 14 residues long. The germline CDR1 and CDR2 sequences are MDHEN and SYDVKM. Trimming removed 5 bases from V and 3 bases from J, with 11 bases in between.

The gene calls are TRBV28 and TRBJ1-5; the D gene is possibly TRBD1 (6 bases). The sequencing input was blood. The receptor was isolated from a woman aged 25 to 39 in good health. This CDR3 reads CASSTRTDNQPQHV. CDR3 nucleotides: TGTGCCAGCAGTACACGGACAGACAATCAGCCCCAGCATGTT.